Presented here are 30 T cell receptor beta chains from one specimen sequenced in a study of shared clonotypes between healthy human individuals. Positive CCR7 selection of CD45RO-negative cells yielded the naive CD8 cells, and terminally differentiated effector memory CD45RA+ cells were excluded. TCRdb's table, derived via immunoSEQ multiplex PCR, lists solely in-frame clones and lacks some. Of over 2,000,000 clones in the sample, about 93% are singletons; the top ten hold about 1.7%. The specimen sequenced was naive CD8+ T cells from PBMCs. The receptors were gathered from a man younger than 30 in good health. Some clones in this sample may be carry-over from other donors' samples.

Comment on this clone: Other DNA sequences within the sample encode an identical CDR3. The V call is TRBV5-1, the J call TRBJ2-1; possible D gene TRBD1, 6 bases. The length of the CDR3 is 11 residues. Per germline, CDR1 SGHRS and CDR2 YFSETQ. V shed 2 bases and J shed 10 bases, with 7 bases lying between them. CDR3 residues: CASSFGQEQFF. The CDR3 DNA sequence: TGCGCCAGCAGCTTTGGACAGGAGCAGTTCTTC. The entire variable domain, with the rest obtained from reference TRBV5-1 and TRBJ2-1, is as follows: KAGVTQTPRYLIKTRGQQVTLSCSPISGHRSVSWYQQTPGQGLQFLFEYFSETQRNKGNFPGRFSGRQFSNSRSEMNVSTLELGDSALYLCASSFGQEQFFGPGTRLTVL.

In DNA, the CDR3 is TGTGCCATTAGGACAGGGGAGTATGGCTACACCTTC. Protein: CAIRTGEYGYTF. The chain uses TRBV10-3 and TRBJ1-2, with 9 bases fitting TRBD1. In germline, CDR1 is ENHRY, CDR2 SYGVKD. J lost 5 bases, V lost 9 bases, and 4 bases had no gene match. The CDR3 covers 12 residues.

The chain links TRBV5-1 to TRBJ2-7; D assignment may be TRBD1 or TRBD2 (6 bases each). V lost 1 base and J 1 base, leaving 12 bases between the germline ends. The germline V gene has CDR1 SGHRS and CDR2 YFSETQ. This CDR3 contains 15 residues. The CDR3 sequence is CASSLWGATSYEQYF. For the CDR3, the DNA is TGCGCCAGCAGCTTGTGGGGGGCCACTTCCTACGAGCAGTACTTC.

The chain is built from TRBV7-3 and TRBJ2-1; 14 positions match TRBD2. Trimming cost V 4 bases and J 9 bases; bases outside gene matches: 5. Germline V gene data show CDR1 as SGHTA and CDR2 as FQGTGA. CDR3 size: 15 residues. This CDR3 reads CASSSGLAGGLEQFF. In DNA, the CDR3 is TGTGCCAGCAGCTCTGGACTAGCGGGAGGTCTTGAGCAGTTCTTC.

The chain recombines TRBV4-1 with TRBJ2-5, with D possibly matching TRBD1 (6 bases). Germline values: CDR1 MGHRA, CDR2 YSYEKL. The germline V and J ends were trimmed by 1 base and 4 bases, with 13 bases remaining between them. There are 15 residues in the CDR3. CDR3 nucleotides: TGCGCCAGCAGCCAAGTGGGGACATTCTCAGAGACCCAGTACTTC. As protein: CASSQVGTFSETQYF.

This clone has just one count. The chain couples TRBV28 to TRBJ2-1, with D possibly matching TRBD2 (5 bases). Germline lookup yields CDR1 MDHEN and CDR2 SYDVKM. V was trimmed by 4 bases and J by 2 bases, leaving 12 bases between them. The CDR3 is 15 residues long. The CDR3 loop reads CASSSPRETYNEQFF. The DNA of the CDR3 is TGTGCCAGCAGTTCCCCTAGGGAGACCTACAATGAGCAGTTCTTC. Complete variable domain (other parts from reference TRBV28 and TRBJ2-1): DVKVTQSSRYLVKRTGEKVFLECVQDMDHENMFWYRQDPGLGLRLIYFSYDVKMKEKGDIPEGYSVSREKKERFSLILESASTNQTSMYLCASSSPRETYNEQFFGPGTRLTVL.

The V call is TRBV11-2, the J call TRBJ2-7, with D perhaps TRBD1 (6 bases). Trimming stripped 1 base from V and 4 bases from J, with 11 bases between. Looked up from germline, CDR1 is SGHAT and CDR2 is FQNNGV. CDR3 length: 14 amino acids. CDR3 loop: CASSLGWGRYEQYF. The CDR3 coding sequence is TGTGCCAGCAGCTTAGGATGGGGGCGGTACGAGCAGTACTTC.

The chain couples TRBV7-3 to TRBJ1-1; D remains ambiguous. V gave up 2 bases and J gave up 1 base, with 5 bases separating them. The germline V gene has CDR1 SGHTA and CDR2 FQGTGA. CDR3 length equals 13 residues. CDR3 in amino acids: CASSLSQNTEAFF. CDR3 nucleotides: TGTGCCAGCAGCTTATCCCAGAACACTGAAGCTTTCTTT.

V is TRBV30 and J is TRBJ2-7; D assignment may be TRBD1 or TRBD2 (5 bases each). The CDR3 has 15 amino acids. Trimming removed 8 bases from V and 1 base from J, with 21 bases in between. Germline CDR1 reads GTSNPN; CDR2 reads SVGIG (reference sequence). The CDR3 DNA reads TGTGCCGGGGCAAACGGGACGTTGTCATCCTACGAGCAGTACTTC. This translates into CAGANGTLSSYEQYF. Full variable domain (remainder filled in from reference TRBV30 and TRBJ2-7): SQTIHQWPATLVQPVGSPLSLECTVEGTSNPNLYWYRQAAGRGLQLLFYSVGIGQISSEVPQNLSASRPQDRQFILSSKKLLLSDSGFYLCAGANGTLSSYEQYFGPGTRLTVT.

The V gene is TRBV19, the J gene TRBJ2-1; 7 bases align to TRBD2. The CDR3 extends over 14 amino acids. Germline V CDR1 and CDR2: LNHDA, SQIVND (reference sequence). Unmatched junction bases numbered 9, after V lost 5 bases and J lost 8 bases. The DNA of the CDR3 is TGTGCCAGTAGTCCCCGGACTAGTCGCGATGAGCAGTTCTTC. Translated, it gives CASSPRTSRDEQFF.

The V gene is TRBV10-3, the J gene TRBJ1-3; D remains ambiguous. The germline gives CDR1 ENHRY, CDR2 SYGVKD. The V and J ends lost 0 bases and 0 bases respectively, with 9 bases between them. The CDR3 extends over 16 amino acids. For the CDR3, the DNA is TGTGCCATCAGTGAGTCACCAAGTCGCTCTGGAAACACCATATATTTT. Its translation: CAISESPSRSGNTIYF.

This clone has only a few counts. V usage is TRBV7-3 and J usage is TRBJ1-3, with TRBD1 as a possible D gene (6 bases). Trimming shortened V by 1 base and J by 2 bases, and 6 bases separated the two germline ends. Per the germline V gene, CDR1 is SGHTA and CDR2 is FQGTGA. This CDR3 region has 14 residues. The CDR3 spells CASSLNRAGNTIYF. In DNA form, the CDR3 reads TGTGCCAGCAGCTTAAACAGGGCTGGAAACACCATATATTTT.

The V gene is TRBV7-3, the J gene TRBJ2-7; D not resolved. Trimming removed 7 bases from V and 7 bases from J, with 14 bases in between. Germline CDR1 reads SGHTA; CDR2 reads FQGTGA. This CDR3 region has 12 residues. DNA for the CDR3: TGTGCCAGCACCGACCGGAGTGGAGAGCAGTACTTC. As protein: CASTDRSGEQYF.

The sample holds one count of this clone. The chain recombines TRBV4-1 with TRBJ1-3, with TRBD1 identical over 10 bases. The junction had 13 bases not matched to a gene; V was cut back by 6 bases and J by 2 bases. This CDR3 spans 18 amino acids. CDR1 and CDR2 from the germline V gene are MGHRA and YSYEKL. The CDR3 nucleotides read TGCGCCAGCAGGGCGACAGGGGGCCTCGTTTTGGCTGGAAACACCATATATTTT. Its translation: CASRATGGLVLAGNTIYF.

This clone was counted once. This sample also contains other DNA sequences that code for the same CDR3. The rearrangement links TRBV11-2 to TRBJ2-7, with unresolved D. CDR1 is SGHAT and CDR2 is FQNNGV in the germline V gene. There are 12 residues in the CDR3. Trimming took 2 bases from V and 3 from J, leaving 5 bases between them. CDR3 in DNA: TGTGCCAGCAGCTTATTAGTCTACGAGCAGTACTTC. Translated, it gives CASSLLVYEQYF.

The chain recombines TRBV7-9 with TRBJ1-1; a weak D match, TRBD1 (6 bases). With 5 bases removed from V and 4 bases from J, the gap between germline ends came to 20 bases. This CDR3 is 16 amino acids long. Germline V gene lookup returns CDR1 SEHNR and CDR2 FQNEAQ (reference sequence). The CDR3 nucleotides read TGTGCCAGCAGCCCGCCGGTGGGGGGGCTGAGCACTGAAGCTTTCTTT. It codes for CASSPPVGGLSTEAFF.

The V call is TRBV27, the J call TRBJ2-1, with 8 bases identical to TRBD2. The CDR3 runs to 15 residues. V gave up 1 base and J gave up 5 bases; unmatched junction bases: 4. CDR1 and CDR2 (germline): MNHEY, SMNVEV (reference sequence). This chain's CDR3 is CASSLYREGDNEQFF. In DNA, the CDR3 is TGTGCCAGCAGTTTATACCGGGAGGGGGACAATGAGCAGTTCTTC.

The chain recombines TRBV28 with TRBJ1-1; a possible D gene is TRBD1 (5 bases). The CDR3 has 15 residues. Germline CDR1 MDHEN, CDR2 SYDVKM. Trimming took off 3 bases at V and 4 bases at J, with 15 bases between the two ends. CDR3 DNA: TGTGCCAGCAGTTTTCGGGGGGGTCTAGGCACTGAAGCTTTCTTT. Its protein is CASSFRGGLGTEAFF.

J is TRBJ2-7 and V is TRBV9, with 9 bases identical to TRBD2. The junction had 4 bases not matched to a gene; V was cut back by 0 bases and J by 3 bases. This CDR3 is 15 amino acids long. The germline gives CDR1 SGDLS, CDR2 YYNGEE. For the CDR3, the DNA is TGTGCCAGCAGCGTAGGCCCTAGCGGGGTCTACGAGCAGTACTTC. This encodes CASSVGPSGVYEQYF.

The chain recombines TRBV7-9 with TRBJ2-1, with D hard to call. The V end was cut by 1 base, the J end by 4 bases, with 14 bases between. This CDR3 comprises 16 residues. Germline CDR1 and CDR2: SEHNR and FQNEAQ (reference sequence). The CDR3 protein is CASSLGATVPYNEQFF. In DNA, the CDR3 is TGTGCCAGCAGCTTAGGGGCAACGGTGCCGTACAATGAGCAGTTCTTC.

In nucleotides, the CDR3 is TGTGCCAGCAGCTTGAGCGTTTCGAGCGGGCGAACCTACGAGCAGTACTTC. The encoded protein is CASSLSVSSGRTYEQYF. The gene calls are TRBV5-5 and TRBJ2-7, with D possibly matching TRBD2 (6 bases). Trimming stripped 1 base from V and 2 bases from J, with 19 bases between. Germline loops: CDR1 SGHKS, CDR2 YYEKEE (reference sequence). CDR3 length equals 17 residues.

The chain employs TRBV28 and TRBJ2-7; D gene ambiguous. Germline lookup yields CDR1 MDHEN and CDR2 SYDVKM. The CDR3 runs 14 residues. Trimming shortened V by 3 bases and J by 4 bases, and 13 bases separated the two germline ends. CDR3 DNA sequence: TGTGCCAGCAGTTTTTTGAGAAGGTATTACGAGCAGTACTTC. As protein: CASSFLRRYYEQYF.

DNA for the CDR3: TGTGCCTGGAGCGCTGCCAGGGAGAACACTGAAGCTTTCTTT. This translates into CAWSAARENTEAFF. This chain uses TRBV30 with TRBJ1-1; D is possibly TRBD1 (5 bases). V was trimmed by 3 bases and J by 1 base, leaving 12 bases between them. The CDR3 extends over 14 amino acids. Germline V gene data show CDR1 as GTSNPN and CDR2 as SVGIG (reference sequence).

This clone occurred once. The genes are TRBV29-1 and TRBJ2-1; 7 bases align to TRBD2. V was clipped by 5 bases and J by 2 bases; unmatched bases: 6. Germline lookup yields CDR1 SQVTM and CDR2 ANQGSEA. The CDR3 has 14 residues. The CDR3 here is CSVRYGTTYNEQFF. Here the CDR3 DNA reads TGCAGCGTTAGATACGGGACTACCTACAATGAGCAGTTCTTC.

This chain joins TRBV6-5 and TRBJ2-5; D might be TRBD1 (6 bases). Gene TRBJ2-7 matches the end of the DNA better, so the J call may be wrong. There are 13 residues in the CDR3. Germline CDR1 is MNHEY and CDR2 is SVGAGI. CDR3 DNA sequence: TGTGCCAGCTCGATTCCAGGGGACTACGAGCAGTACTTC. It yields the protein CASSIPGDYEQYF.

V usage is TRBV2 and J usage is TRBJ2-7; 8 positions match TRBD1. The J segment lost 2 bases and the V segment lost 6 bases, leaving 6 bases of the junction unmatched. This CDR3 is 14 amino acids long. Germline-derived CDR1 and CDR2 are SNHLY and FYNNEI. CDR3 amino acids: CASSPSRGPYEQYF. The DNA for the CDR3 is TGTGCCAGCAGCCCTTCCAGGGGGCCCTACGAGCAGTACTTC.

This clone has just one count. The V and J genes are TRBV18 and TRBJ2-1; D remains unclear. This CDR3 is built from 14 residues. Trimming left V 6 bases short and J 7 bases short, with 16 bases between. In germline, CDR1 is KGHSH, CDR2 LQKENI. The CDR3 sequence is CASSPTGQSNEQFF. For the CDR3, the DNA is TGTGCCAGCTCCCCCACCGGTCAATCGAATGAGCAGTTCTTC.

This clone was seen a few times. The gene calls are TRBV27 and TRBJ2-4; D may correspond to TRBD1 or TRBD2 (5 bases each). V lost 2 bases and J lost 8, with 10 bases in between. CDR3 size: 13 residues. Per germline, CDR1 MNHEY and CDR2 SMNVEV (reference sequence). The CDR3 bases are TGTGCCAGCAGTTTAGTGAGGGGCCACATTCAGTACTTC. Its translation is CASSLVRGHIQYF.

The V call is TRBV15, the J call TRBJ1-1, with D possibly being TRBD1 (5 bases). With 3 bases removed from V and 0 bases from J, the gap between germline ends came to 20 bases. Germline CDR1 reads LNHNV; CDR2 reads YYDKDF (reference sequence). The CDR3 is 18 amino acids. CDR3 in amino acids: CATSSTGGMSRMNTEAFF. As DNA, the CDR3 is TGTGCCACCAGCAGTACCGGGGGGATGAGCAGAATGAACACTGAAGCTTTCTTT.

Here the CDR3 reads CASSYRDRTFLGTQYF. CDR3 nucleotides: TGTGCCAGCAGTTACCGGGACAGAACTTTTCTGGGGACCCAGTACTTC. This sequence joins TRBV28 and TRBJ2-5, with 7 nucleotides matching TRBD1. Germline CDR1 and CDR2: MDHEN and SYDVKM. The V gene end was trimmed by 4 bases and the J gene end by 7 bases; junction bases not matched to a gene: 15. CDR3 length equals 16 residues.